A single T cell receptor (beta chain) is shown here with its context. Its antigen is not known. This sample was taken from a study of shared clonotypes between healthy human individuals. On the study more broadly: The study enrolled a couple of women and a few men aged 18 to 49. Regarding the study as a whole: With four donors compared, around 4.7% of naive CD4 clonotypes were shared.

TCRdb's table, derived via immunoSEQ multiplex PCR, lists solely in-frame clones and lacks some. The repertoire includes about 2.3 million clones, around 92% of them detected once, and about 0.41% sits in the top ten. Material for sequencing was naive CD4+ T cells from PBMCs. Sample subset: CD45RA+ positively selected. The clonotype originates from a man aged 18 to 29 in good health. Some clones in this sample may be carry-over from other donors' samples.

The CDR3 protein is CASSLVRPPYEQYF. CDR3 DNA sequence: TGCGCCAGCAGCTTGGTTAGACCTCCCTACGAGCAGTACTTC. The gene calls are TRBV5-1 and TRBJ2-7; D is unresolved. Germline values: CDR1 SGHRS, CDR2 YFSETQ. The V gene lost 0 bases and the J gene lost 2 bases, with 9 bases spanning the gap. The CDR3 sequence is 14 residues long.